One and the same sample provided the 25 T cell receptor beta chains below, sequenced in a study of T cell repertoires in cytomegalovirus infection. TCRdb recomputed calls from the reads with MiXCR, one row per CDR3 protein. The table records roughly 200,000 distinct CDR3 sequences, 38% of them present only once. No antigen has been assigned to these receptors. This specimen consisted of CD8+ T cells from cultured PBMCs, obtained from culture after CMV antigen stimulation. Receptors originate from a human donor in good health (CMV status not recorded). Some clones in this sample may be carry-over from other donors' samples.

In its sample, this clonotype was seen many times. The CDR3 DNA reads as TGTGCCAGCAGCCCGCCGGGACAGAGAAGTACAGATACGCAGTATTTT. This translates into CASSPPGQRSTDTQYF. This chain links TRBV7-6 with TRBJ2-3; 7 nucleotides line up with TRBD1. Germline V gives CDR1 SGHVS, CDR2 FNYEAQ. V trimming: 5 bases; J trimming: 3 bases; junction bases outside the gene matches: 11. CDR3 length: 16 amino acids. Combining the CDR3 with reference TRBV7-6 and TRBJ2-3 gives the whole variable domain GAGVSQSPRYKVTKRGQDVALRCDPISGHVSLYWYRQALGQGPEFLTYFNYEAQQDKSGLPNDRFSAERPEGSISTLTIQRTEQRDSAMYRCASSPPGQRSTDTQYFGPGTRLTVL.

This rearrangement joins TRBV2 to TRBJ1-2; no clear D gene. The length of the CDR3 is 13 residues. Germline lookup yields CDR1 SNHLY and CDR2 FYNNEI. V was clipped by 6 bases and J by 4 bases, with 12 bases between them. DNA for the CDR3: TGTGCCAGCAGCGCGGCAGAAGGCTATGGCTACACCTTC. Translated, it gives CASSAAEGYGYTF.

This clonotype was counted a few times. The chain couples TRBV7-9 to TRBJ1-2; 7 positions match TRBD1. Trimming removed 5 bases from V and 1 base from J; junction bases left unmatched: 1. Germline CDR1 SEHNR, CDR2 FQNEAQ (reference sequence). This CDR3 is 13 amino acids long. DNA for the CDR3: TGTGCCAGCAGCGGACAGGTTAACTATGGCTACACCTTC. Its protein product is CASSGQVNYGYTF.

This chain joins TRBV11-2 and TRBJ1-1; D unclear. The CDR3 sequence is 15 residues long. Germline CDR1 SGHAT, CDR2 FQNNGV. The V and J ends lost 5 bases and 6 bases respectively, with 19 bases between them. The CDR3: CASSLTHQTQAEAFF. The CDR3 DNA reads TGTGCCAGCAGCCTTACCCACCAGACACAAGCTGAAGCTTTCTTT.

This clonotype was counted ten times or more. CDR3 sequence reads: CASSQASDRPTYEQYF. The CDR3 DNA sequence: TGCGCCAGCAGCCAAGCCTCTGACAGGCCAACCTACGAGCAGTACTTC. J is TRBJ2-7 and V is TRBV4-1, with D possibly being TRBD1 (6 bases). Trimming took 1 base from V and 2 from J, leaving 15 bases between them. Germline V lookup: CDR1 MGHRA, CDR2 YSYEKL. The CDR3 extends over 16 amino acids.

This chain uses TRBV11-1 with TRBJ2-3; perhaps TRBD1 as D (5 bases). The ends were cut back, 3 bases at V and 4 bases at J, with 11 bases in the middle. The CDR3 sequence is 14 residues long. The germline V gene encodes CDR1 SGHAT and CDR2 FQDESV (reference sequence). CDR3 region: CASSLGQGADTQYF. The CDR3, as DNA: TGTGCCAGCAGCTTGGGGCAGGGCGCAGATACGCAGTATTTT.

The chain couples TRBV27 to TRBJ2-1; 10 bases are shared with TRBD1. V was pared by 5 bases and J by 6 bases, with 10 bases of the junction left unmatched. The germline gives CDR1 MNHEY, CDR2 SMNVEV (reference sequence). CDR3 length: 16 residues. The CDR3 nucleotides are TGTGCCAGCAGTCCGACAGGGGGCGCCCAAGTCAATGAGCAGTTCTTC. This encodes CASSPTGGAQVNEQFF.

J is TRBJ2-1 and V is TRBV20-1; 11 bases map to TRBD2. V shed 5 bases, J shed 2 bases, and the junction held 8 bases outside the gene matches. This CDR3 is 16 amino acids long. Looked up from germline, CDR1 is DFQATT and CDR2 is SNEGSKA (reference sequence). This CDR3 is CSALHRTSGPYNEQFF. The CDR3, as DNA: TGCAGTGCTTTACATCGGACTAGCGGGCCCTACAATGAGCAGTTCTTC.

The CDR3, as DNA: TGCAGCGTCGGTAATTACGGGACAGGAGGCTACGAGCAGTACTTC. Translating gives CSVGNYGTGGYEQYF. J is TRBJ2-7 and V is TRBV29-1, with 8 bases fitting TRBD1. V was clipped by 6 bases and J by 3 bases; unmatched bases: 13. Germline V gene lookup returns CDR1 SQVTM and CDR2 ANQGSEA. This CDR3 is built from 15 residues.

The chain is built from TRBV11-3 and TRBJ2-2, with 10 bases matching TRBD2. Losses at the gene ends were 5 bases for V and 4 bases for J; bases not matched to a gene: 7. CDR1 and CDR2 from the germline V gene are SGHNT and YENEEA. The CDR3 is 16 residues long. CDR3 amino acids: CASSLLAGEGTGELFF. CDR3 nucleotides: TGTGCCAGCAGCCTCCTAGCGGGAGAGGGCACCGGGGAGCTGTTTTTT.

The rearrangement links TRBV7-6 to TRBJ2-3; the D gene is possibly TRBD2 (5 bases). Germline V gene lookup returns CDR1 SGHVS and CDR2 FNYEAQ. The V end was cut by 4 bases, the J end by 0 bases, with 11 bases between. The CDR3 totals 15 residues. The chain's CDR3 is CASSSGIPSTDTQYF. CDR3 bases: TGTGCCAGCAGCTCCGGGATCCCAAGCACAGATACGCAGTATTTT.

The V call is TRBV2, the J call TRBJ2-2; 11 nucleotides align to TRBD1. V lost 6 bases to trimming and J lost 8 bases; unmatched junction nucleotides: 5. The CDR3 runs 14 residues. Germline lookup yields CDR1 SNHLY and CDR2 FYNNEI. CDR3 bases: TGTGCCAGCAGAGAGGACAGGGGGCGTGGGGAGCTGTTTTTT. This translates into CASREDRGRGELFF.

This clonotype showed up just a few times. This chain connects TRBV27 to TRBJ1-6; 7 bases align to TRBD1. Unmatched junction bases numbered 18, after V lost 5 bases and J lost 8 bases. The CDR3 is 18 amino acids. Germline CDR1 and CDR2: MNHEY and SMNVEV (reference sequence). CDR3: CASSVGVRTTGRDSPLHF. Written as DNA, the CDR3 is TGTGCCAGCAGTGTAGGGGTGAGGACGACAGGGAGAGATTCACCCCTCCACTTT.

This clonotype has a handful of counts. The chain uses TRBV28 and TRBJ2-1; 7 positions match TRBD2. Germline V gene lookup returns CDR1 MDHEN and CDR2 SYDVKM. The CDR3 contains 15 residues. J gave up 4 bases and V 3 bases, and 6 bases lay outside the gene matches. CDR3 bases: TGTGCCAGCAGTTTCCTAGCGGAGGTATACAATGAGCAGTTCTTC. Translating gives CASSFLAEVYNEQFF.

On this clonotype itself: Mismatch with germline at one junction end may stem from a read error. CDR3 loop: CASSSWFHTDTQYF. The CDR3 nucleotides are TGTGCAAGCAGCTCCTGGTTCCACACAGATACGCAGTATTTT. The chain is built from TRBV7-2 and TRBJ2-3; D call uncertain. This CDR3 region has 14 residues. Germline assignment: CDR1 SGHTA and CDR2 FQGNSA. Full variable domain (outside the CDR3, taken from reference TRBV7-2 and TRBJ2-3): GAGVSQSPSNKVTEKGKDVELRCDPISGHTALYWYRQSLGQGLEFLIYFQGNSAPDKSGLPSDRFSAERTGGSVSTLTIQRTQQEDSAVYLCASSSWFHTDTQYFGPGTRLTVL.

This clonotype showed up just a few times. The chain uses TRBV6-1 and TRBJ2-2, with D perhaps matching TRBD1 (5 bases). Trimming stripped 10 bases from V and 6 bases from J, with 15 bases between. The CDR3 has 13 residues. Germline loops: CDR1 MNHNS, CDR2 SASEGT. The CDR3 coding sequence is TGTGCCATGTCCCAGGGTCCCGCCGGGGAGCTGTTTTTT. Translating it yields CAMSQGPAGELFF.

The chain links TRBV7-9 to TRBJ1-2; D possibly corresponds to TRBD1 (5 bases). From germline, CDR1 is SEHNR and CDR2 FQNEAQ (reference sequence). The CDR3 contains 15 residues. The germline V and J ends were trimmed by 0 bases and 0 bases, with 8 bases remaining between them. CDR3 residues: CASSLAGEANYGYTF. The CDR3 nucleotides are TGTGCCAGCAGCTTAGCGGGGGAAGCTAACTATGGCTACACCTTC.

This clonotype appeared a few times. V and J are TRBV4-1 and TRBJ2-1; 9 bases agree with TRBD2. The CDR3 length is 16 residues. V was clipped by 4 bases and J by 6 bases; unmatched bases: 10. The germline CDR1 and CDR2 sequences are MGHRA and YSYEKL. DNA for the CDR3: TGCGCCAGCAGCCCCTCCTGGGCGGGAGGGACCAATGAGCAGTTCTTC. It is translated as CASSPSWAGGTNEQFF.

The chain is built from TRBV24-1 and TRBJ2-5, with 11 bases fitting TRBD1. The CDR3 loop spans 24 amino acids. From germline, CDR1 is KGHDR and CDR2 SFDVKD. V shed 4 bases, J shed 5 bases, and the junction held 32 bases outside the gene matches. The CDR3: CATSDSGPDRGHSPQHRFGETQYF. The DNA for the CDR3 is TGTGCCACCAGTGACTCCGGTCCGGACAGGGGGCACAGTCCTCAACATAGGTTCGGCGAGACCCAGTACTTC.

This clonotype was seen ten or more times. The rearrangement joins TRBV19 to TRBJ2-5; D not resolved. CDR1 is LNHDA, CDR2 SQIVND, per germline (reference sequence). Trimming took off 3 bases at V and 5 bases at J, with 7 bases between the two ends. The CDR3 covers 12 residues. The CDR3 sequence is CASSIHGETQYF. CDR3 sequence (DNA): TGTGCCAGTAGTATCCACGGGGAGACCCAGTACTTC.

This clonotype appeared once. The CDR3 sequence is CATLDPKNIQYF. For the CDR3, the DNA is TGTGCCACCTTGGACCCCAAAAACATTCAGTACTTC. This rearrangement joins TRBV7-2 to TRBJ2-4, with D uncertain. This CDR3 contains 12 residues. V lost 10 bases, J lost 2 bases, and 9 bases lay in between. Germline V gene lookup returns CDR1 SGHTA and CDR2 FQGNSA.

The chain links TRBV27 to TRBJ2-7; 8 bases are shared with TRBD2. CDR1 is MNHEY and CDR2 is SMNVEV in the germline V gene (reference sequence). The CDR3 is 16 amino acids. The V gene end was trimmed by 5 bases and the J gene end by 3 bases; junction bases not matched to a gene: 12. The CDR3 DNA reads TGTGCCAGCAGTCCCGCGGCCGGGAGGGGGATCTACGAGCAGTACTTC. Translating it yields CASSPAAGRGIYEQYF.

This clonotype was seen repeatedly, ten times or more. The gene calls are TRBV7-6 and TRBJ2-7, with D perhaps matching TRBD1 or TRBD2 (5 bases each). Trimming pared 5 bases from V and 0 bases from J, leaving 11 bases between. The CDR3 length is 14 residues. The germline V gene has CDR1 SGHVS and CDR2 FNYEAQ. CDR3 in amino acids: CASSLGPTSYEQYF. The CDR3 DNA follows: TGTGCCAGCAGCCTGGGACCAACCTCCTACGAGCAGTACTTC.

This clonotype has only a few counts. The genes are TRBV7-3 and TRBJ2-3; the D gene is possibly TRBD2 (6 bases). Germline values: CDR1 SGHTA, CDR2 FQGTGA. Trimming pared 5 bases from V and 0 bases from J, leaving 6 bases between. This CDR3 is built from 13 residues. The CDR3 bases are TGTGCCAGCAGCAGCGGGAGCACAGATACGCAGTATTTT. It is translated as CASSSGSTDTQYF.

This sequence joins TRBV6-1 and TRBJ1-1; D is uncertain. Germline V lookup: CDR1 MNHNS, CDR2 SASEGT. V lost 0 bases and J lost 8, with 13 bases in between. This CDR3 is built from 14 residues. The DNA of the CDR3 is TGTGCCAGCAGTGAAGCGCGGGCGAGATCCGAAGCTTTCTTT. Translated: CASSEARARSEAFF.